These T cell receptor beta chains were read from a single sample in a study of post-analysis software for immune sequencing data. TCRdb passed the PCR reads through MiXCR, listing each CDR3 protein once. Of about 260,000 distinct CDR3 sequences detected, roughly a third appear once; the ten largest clones hold under 5%. The sequenced sample consisted of blood. The source is a girl under 18 with multiple sclerosis. CDR3s include the opening cysteine and the closing phenylalanine or tryptophan. The D gene is left open where the match is weak. Clone sizes are given selectively: once, few, many, or a class where the clone is expanded.

abundance,len,d_gene,v_gene,j_gene,CDR3nt,CDR3aa
many,14,-,TRBV6-2/TRBV6-3,TRBJ2-1,TGTGCCAGCAGGACGGGAGATAGGTACAATGAGCAGTTCTTC,CASRTGDRYNEQFF
-,18,-,TRBV15,TRBJ2-4,TGTGCCACCAGCAGAGTTTCGAGGGGGAGAGAAGCCAAAAACATTCAGTACTTC,CATSRVSRGREAKNIQYF
few,15,TRBD2,TRBV19,TRBJ2-5,TGTGCCAGTAGTCGGACTAGCGTACACCAAGAGACCCAGTACTTC,CASSRTSVHQETQYF
-,17,TRBD2,TRBV7-2,TRBJ2-2,TGTGCCAGCAGTAATACTATAGCGGGGACGAACACCGGGGAGCTGTTTTTT,CASSNTIAGTNTGELFF
few,14,-,TRBV15,TRBJ2-4,TGTGCCACCAGCAGAGATGGGAATCCCCCTATTCAGTACTTC,CATSRDGNPPIQYF
once,15,TRBD2,TRBV11-2,TRBJ2-3,TGTGCCAGCAGCTTAGTGCGGGGGGCCACAGATACGCAGTATTTT,CASSLVRGATDTQYF
few,14,-,TRBV2,TRBJ1-1,TGTGCCAGCAGTCCTTCAGGGCAGAACACTGAAGCTTTCTTT,CASSPSGQNTEAFF
-,11,-,TRBV20-1,TRBJ2-1,TGCAGTGCCAGCCCCCTGAATGAGCAGTTCTTC,CSASPLNEQFF
few,15,TRBD1,TRBV10-3,TRBJ1-1,TGTGCCATCAGTGACCCAACAGGGGGAAGTACTGAAGCTTTCTTT,CAISDPTGGSTEAFF
-,14,-,TRBV29-1,TRBJ2-3,TGCAGCGTTGGGCATACCGGTCTCACAGATACGCAGTATTTT,CSVGHTGLTDTQYF
many,16,-,TRBV24-1,TRBJ2-1,TGTGCCACCAGTGATTTAGGGGGGCTGAGGGCCCATGAGCAGTTCTTC,CATSDLGGLRAHEQFF
few,19,-,TRBV6-1,TRBJ1-1,TGTGCCAGCAGTGAAAACCCACCTCGCCTAGGGCTCATGAACACTGAAGCTTTCTTT,CASSENPPRLGLMNTEAFF
-,13,-,TRBV5-1,TRBJ1-1,TGCGCCAGCGGGGAATCCCCAGGCACTGAAGCTTTCTTT,CASGESPGTEAFF
-,13,-,TRBV5-6,TRBJ1-2,TGTGCCAGCAGCTTGCCAGGGGCCTATGGCTACACCTTC,CASSLPGAYGYTF
few,15,-,TRBV25-1,TRBJ2-7,TGTGCCAGCAGTGAAGGGGGGCAGCCGGGGGACGAGCAGTACTTC,CASSEGGQPGDEQYF
-,15,-,TRBV5-1,TRBJ2-1,TGCGCCAGCAGCCGGGGTGGGGGCACCTACAATGGGCAGTTCTTC,CASSRGGGTYNGQFF
-,15,-,TRBV5-1,TRBJ1-4,TGCGCCAGCAGCTTGTCGGGGGCAACAGGTGAAAAACTGTTTTTT,CASSLSGATGEKLFF
many,19,TRBD2,TRBV2,TRBJ2-5,TGTGCCAGCCATGATCGGACTAGCGGGGCCCTACTAGCTCAAGAGACCCAGTACTTC,CASHDRTSGALLAQETQYF